This T cell receptor beta chain was obtained from a study of shared clonotypes between healthy human individuals. This clone was counted a few times. Generated by immunoSEQ multiplex PCR, the TCRdb table keeps only in-frame clones and is missing some. This sample has some 2 million clones, with 85% to 95% found just once. The origin of this receptor is a man aged 18 to 30 in good health. The specimen was naive CD4+ T cells sorted from blood. Subset meaning: CD45RA+ positively selected.

The CDR3 DNA reads TGTGCCAGCAGTGCCCTCGGGACAGGGCGGTACGAGCAGTACTTC. It codes for CASSALGTGRYEQYF. J is TRBJ2-7 and V is TRBV25-1, with 9 bases fitting TRBD1. This CDR3 spans 15 amino acids. V gave up 4 bases and J gave up 4 bases; unmatched junction bases: 8. CDR1 is MGHDK, CDR2 SYGVNS, per germline.